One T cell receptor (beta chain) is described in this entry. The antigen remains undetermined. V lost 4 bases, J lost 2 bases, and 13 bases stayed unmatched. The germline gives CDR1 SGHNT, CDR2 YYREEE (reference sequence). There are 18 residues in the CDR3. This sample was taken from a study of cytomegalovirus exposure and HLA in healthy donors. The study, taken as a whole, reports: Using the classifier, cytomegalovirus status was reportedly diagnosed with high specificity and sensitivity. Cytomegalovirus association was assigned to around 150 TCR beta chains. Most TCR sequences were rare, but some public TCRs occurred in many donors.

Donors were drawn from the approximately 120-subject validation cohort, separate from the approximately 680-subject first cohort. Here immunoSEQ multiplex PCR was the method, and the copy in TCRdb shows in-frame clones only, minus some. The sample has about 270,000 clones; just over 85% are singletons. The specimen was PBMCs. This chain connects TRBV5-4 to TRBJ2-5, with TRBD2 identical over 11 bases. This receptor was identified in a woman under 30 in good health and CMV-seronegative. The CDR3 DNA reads TGTGCCAGCAGCCTCCCTCCCAGACTAGCGGGGCCACAAGAGACCCAGTACTTC. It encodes CASSLPPRLAGPQETQYF.